This TCR beta chain was sequenced during a study of OX40 agonist ivuxolimab in advanced cancers. Findings of the study overall: Low clonal expansion, among the lowest seen, marked partial responders at 0.1-3.0 mg/kg. The study observed clonal expansion of CD4+ and CD8+ blood T cells by week 6 at 0.1 to 3.0 mg/kg.

Assay used: immunoSEQ multiplex PCR; TCRdb lists only in-frame clones, some missing. Seen here are 25,000 to 40,000 clones, approximately 90% observed once, and the top ten hold roughly 32%. Germline V gives CDR1 SGHRS, CDR2 YFSETQ. V lost 2 bases to trimming and J lost 5 bases, with 8 bases between them. The CDR3 extends over 12 amino acids. Notes on this clone: The antigen is not known.

The material was CD4+ or CD8+ T cells sorted from blood, obtained in a trial of the OX40 agonist ivuxolimab. This TCR derives from an adult with an advanced solid tumor such as melanoma, head and neck, liver or kidney cancer. The gene calls are TRBV5-1 and TRBJ2-7, with D possibly TRBD1 on 6 matching bases. In DNA, the CDR3 is TGCGCCAGCAGCTTATACAGGGACGAGCAGTACTTC. Amino acid sequence: CASSLYRDEQYF.